This TCR beta chain was obtained from a study of T cell responses to AZD1222 COVID-19 vaccine. Libraries were prepared by immunoSEQ multiplex PCR; TCRdb keeps only in-frame clonotypes and omits some of them. The sample lists roughly 150,000 clones, 70% to 90% occurring once. Concerning this clone: Its antigen is unidentified.

Broader study findings: Donors were mostly white British, more females; clonal diversity possibly underestimated. CD4 TCRs linked to vaccination spanned spike, dominating at 160-218 and 743-854. Samples come after the peak T cell response, not at day 14.

V shed 6 bases, J shed 2 bases, and the junction held 8 bases outside the gene matches. CDR1 and CDR2 (germline): SGHTA, FQGNSA. The CDR3 sequence is 15 residues long. The genes are TRBV7-2 and TRBJ2-7; 9 bases match TRBD2. This TCR was recovered from an adult who received the AZD1222 COVID-19 vaccine. Material: peripheral blood, obtained 28 days after the second AZD1222 dose. This chain's CDR3 is CASRPGASGTYEQYF. CDR3 bases: TGTGCCAGCAGACCAGGGGCTAGCGGGACCTACGAGCAGTACTTC. The complete variable domain, with remaining parts taken from reference TRBV7-2 and TRBJ2-7, reads GAGVSQSPSNKVTEKGKDVELRCDPISGHTALYWYRQSLGQGLEFLIYFQGNSAPDKSGLPSDRFSAERTGGSVSTLTIQRTQQEDSAVYLCASRPGASGTYEQYFGPGTRLTVT.